The 14 T cell receptor beta chains below were found in one sample sequenced in a study of T cells after yellow fever vaccination. TCRdb fed the 5' RACE reads into MiXCR, producing one record per CDR3 protein. This repertoire shows about 580,000 distinct CDR3 sequences, roughly a sixth found once; its top ten account for roughly 17%. Sequencing was performed on PBMCs, taken about 5 days after the first yellow fever vaccination. The receptors were sampled from a man younger than 35 who received the YFV17D yellow fever vaccine.

This clonotype was picked up a small number of times. The rearrangement uses TRBV7-9 and TRBJ1-6; tentative D call: TRBD1 (5 bases). The CDR3 length is 14 residues. Trimming pared 8 bases from V and 9 bases from J, leaving 17 bases between. CDR1 and CDR2 from the germline V gene are SEHNR and FQNEAQ (reference sequence). In nucleotides, the CDR3 is TGTGCCAGCTCCCTAAACGGGGCCGGTTCACCCCTCCACTTT. Translated: CASSLNGAGSPLHF.

V and J are TRBV6-2 or TRBV6-3 and TRBJ2-7; either TRBD1 or TRBD2 may supply D (6 bases each). Germline CDR1 MNHEY, CDR2 SVGEGT. The CDR3 extends over 13 amino acids. Trimming removed 7 bases at V and 6 bases at J, with 16 bases between. The DNA of the CDR3 is TGTGCCAGCACGGAGGGGGTTTGGACCGAGCAGTACGTC. It is translated as CASTEGVWTEQYV.

CDR3 bases: TGTGCCAGCAGTTTATCTCGGGCGAGCCTTCAGTTCTTC. It is translated as CASSLSRASLQFF. This chain uses TRBV27 with TRBJ2-1; no firm D call. Germline V gene sequence: CDR1 MNHEY, CDR2 SMNVEV (reference sequence). Trimming removed 0 bases at V and 13 bases at J, with 13 bases between. The CDR3 length is 13 residues.

This clonotype has a handful of counts. The chain combines TRBV7-2 with TRBJ2-7; 7 bases agree with TRBD1. The CDR3 is 15 amino acids. Trimming cost V 0 bases and J 2 bases; bases outside gene matches: 4. Germline V gene lookup returns CDR1 SGHTA and CDR2 FQGNSA. The CDR3 DNA sequence: TGTGCCAGCAGCTTAGCGAGTCAGGGGGCCTACGAGCAGTACTTC. This codes for CASSLASQGAYEQYF.

This clonotype was seen at least ten times. The chain is built from TRBV5-6 and TRBJ2-2; D call uncertain. V gave up 1 base and J gave up 8 bases, with 6 bases separating them. The length of the CDR3 is 12 residues. Germline CDR1 SGHDT, CDR2 YYEEEE. The CDR3 reads CASSLPSGELFF. CDR3 DNA: TGTGCCAGCAGCTTGCCTTCTGGGGAGCTGTTTTTT.

The chain carries TRBV20-1 and TRBJ2-5; D is undetermined. This CDR3 has 13 amino acids. V was trimmed by 5 bases and J by 0 bases, leaving 10 bases between them. Germline values: CDR1 DFQATT, CDR2 SNEGSKA (reference sequence). The CDR3 DNA sequence: TGCAGTGCTCCGGACGGGTACCAAGAGACCCAGTACTTC. It is translated as CSAPDGYQETQYF.

V and J are TRBV10-1 and TRBJ1-5; weak D call: TRBD1 (6 bases). In germline, CDR1 is WNHNN, CDR2 SYGVQD (reference sequence). Trimming took 6 bases from V and 0 from J, leaving 12 bases between them. CDR3 length: 15 amino acids. DNA for the CDR3: TGCGCCAGCAGGGTACAGGGTTATAGCAATCAGCCCCAGCATTTT. Protein product: CASRVQGYSNQPQHF.

This clonotype was picked up many times. The genes are TRBV24-1 and TRBJ2-1; 8 positions agree with TRBD1. The CDR3 runs to 16 residues. V lost 2 bases to trimming and J lost 6 bases; unmatched junction nucleotides: 8. In germline, CDR1 is KGHDR, CDR2 SFDVKD. CDR3 nucleotides: TGTGCCACCAGTGATTCGAGGCAGGGGGCAAGCAATGAGCAGTTCTTC. Translated, it gives CATSDSRQGASNEQFF.

Ten or more counts support this clonotype. The chain recombines TRBV9 with TRBJ2-7; 11 nucleotides match TRBD1. The CDR3 length is 14 residues. V shed 2 bases, J shed 6 bases, and the junction held 4 bases outside the gene matches. Germline CDR1 and CDR2: SGDLS and YYNGEE. The CDR3 DNA follows: TGTGCCAGCAGCGTTGGACAGGGGGCGGTCGAGCAGTACTTC. Translation gives CASSVGQGAVEQYF.

This clonotype has only a few counts. CDR3 loop: CASSLGHPGAKNIQYF. The CDR3 DNA sequence: TGTGCCAGCAGCTTGGGACACCCCGGGGCCAAAAACATTCAGTACTTC. The chain uses TRBV11-1 and TRBJ2-4; maybe TRBD1 (6 bases). Germline V CDR1 and CDR2: SGHAT, FQDESV (reference sequence). This CDR3 has 16 residues. V gave up 3 bases and J gave up 1 base, with 13 bases separating them.

CDR3 region: CASSSSPGGGPYEQYV. The CDR3 DNA follows: TGCGCCAGCAGCTCCTCTCCGGGGGGGGGGCCCTACGAGCAGTACGTC. The rearrangement uses TRBV5-1 and TRBJ2-7, with TRBD2 identical over 8 bases. Germline V gene lookup returns CDR1 SGHRS and CDR2 YFSETQ. After removal of 3 bases from V and 2 bases from J, the junction contained 10 bases not matched to a gene. The CDR3 loop spans 16 amino acids.

There are a few counts of this clonotype. The chain's CDR3 is CASSKAGGGGYEQFF. In DNA form, the CDR3 reads TGTGCCAGTAGTAAGGCGGGCGGGGGAGGGTATGAGCAGTTCTTC. The rearrangement uses TRBV19 and TRBJ2-1; 7 bases map to TRBD2. Germline CDR1 is LNHDA and CDR2 is SQIVND (reference sequence). There are 15 residues in the CDR3. The J segment lost 8 bases and the V segment lost 4 bases, leaving 11 bases of the junction unmatched.

The chain employs TRBV19 and TRBJ1-2, with TRBD1 as a possible D gene (5 bases). The V and J ends lost 5 bases and 0 bases respectively, with 10 bases between them. Germline values: CDR1 LNHDA, CDR2 SQIVND (reference sequence). CDR3 length: 14 amino acids. The CDR3 DNA reads TGTGCCAGTAGTCTCCGACAGACTAACTATGGCTACACCTTC. This sequence encodes CASSLRQTNYGYTF.

This clonotype was found a few times. The chain links TRBV20-1 to TRBJ2-1, with 8 positions matching TRBD2. V dropped 5 bases and J dropped 0; count of bases not matched to a gene: 18. The CDR3 runs 19 residues. Looked up from germline, CDR1 is DFQATT and CDR2 is SNEGSKA (reference sequence). Here the CDR3 reads CSAPLRGGGIQGSYNEQFF. In DNA, the CDR3 is TGCAGTGCTCCCTTGCGCGGCGGGGGGATTCAGGGCTCCTACAATGAGCAGTTCTTC.